Each of the 2 T cell receptor beta chains below was sequenced from the same sample in a study of T cell responses to AZD1222 COVID-19 vaccine (dated by TCRdb to the early 2020s). The time point label for this specimen denotes: baseline before first vaccination. The receptor library was made with the immunoSEQ multiplex PCR assay. The immuneACCESS repertoire file appears here via TCRdb, limited to in-frame rearrangements. These files lack a portion of the clones; in checked studies, under half of the deficit traces to unresolved V genes, and the cause of the others is not known. The sample includes 180,000 or so clones, with 85% to 95% observed a single time. 3.5% to 4.5% of the sample is in the top ten clones. The material sequenced was peripheral blood, taken on day 0 of AZD1222 vaccination. These receptors all come from an adult in good health.

The chain joins TRBV7-8 to TRBJ1-4; 8 nucleotides line up with TRBD1. Germline V gene data show CDR1 as SGHVS and CDR2 as FQNEAQ. This CDR3 is built from 14 residues. Losses at the gene ends were 4 bases for V and 7 bases for J; bases not matched to a gene: 5. The CDR3 DNA follows: TGTGCCAGCAGCTCACAGGGGGGTGGTGAAAAACTGTTTTTT. Translation gives CASSSQGGGEKLFF.

The rearrangement joins TRBV5-1 to TRBJ2-7; no clear D gene. Germline CDR1 SGHRS, CDR2 YFSETQ. The V end was cut by 0 bases, the J end by 6 bases, with 7 bases between. This CDR3 is built from 12 residues. The CDR3 loop reads CASSLDRSEQYF. In nucleotides, the CDR3 is TGCGCCAGCAGCTTGGATCGCAGCGAGCAGTACTTC.